These T cell receptor beta chains were read from a single sample in a study of CD8+CD57+ T cells in acquired aplastic anemia. TCRdb itself ran the reads through MiXCR, one entry per CDR3 protein. The table records about 260,000 distinct CDR3 sequences, roughly 82% of them present only once. The specimen was sorted CD4+, CD8+, or CD8+CD57+ T cells (not recorded which) from PBMCs. The receptors were sampled from a human donor with aplastic anemia. Both conserved end residues are part of each CDR3. D genes are given only for firm matches. The size entry is marked missing in some rows and otherwise reads once, few, many or a size class.

D	V	size	J	CDR3	DNA
TRBD1	TRBV2	-	TRBJ2-2	CASGAGGTDTLYF	TGTGCCAGCGGGGCAGGGGGCACCGATACGCTGTATTTT
-	TRBV9	-	TRBJ2-5	CASSVSLVQETQYF	TGTGCCAGCAGCGTTTCGTTGGTCCAAGAGACCCAGTACTTC
-	TRBV9	-	TRBJ2-6	CASTLGLAPGNTNVLTF	TGTGCCAGCACCTTAGGGCTGGCTCCTGGAAACACCAACGTCCTGACTTTC
-	TRBV7-9	-	TRBJ1-1	CASSLGLRGNTEAFF	TGTGCCAGCAGCTTAGGGCTGAGAGGCAACACTGAAGCCTTCTTT
-	TRBV7-8	-	TRBJ2-6	CASSLAGGYGTQVLTF	TGTGCCAGCAGCTTAGCGGGAGGCTACGGTACGCAGGTCCTGACTTTC
TRBD2	TRBV7-6	-	TRBJ2-7	CASSLVLAGGWGSYEQYF	TGTGCCAGCAGCTTAGTCCTAGCGGGAGGATGGGGCTCCTACGAGCAGTACTTC
-	TRBV9	-	TRBJ2-6	CASSPWSSGPYVLTF	TGTGCCAGCAGCCCCTGGAGCTCTGGGCCGTACGTCCTGACTTTC
-	TRBV7-8	-	TRBJ2-6	CASSLDGAEQYVGVLTF	-
TRBD2	TRBV11-3	many	TRBJ2-1	CASSFDRSGGSDEQFF	TGTGCCAGCAGCTTTGATCGAAGCGGGGGGAGCGATGAGCAGTTCTTC
-	TRBV5-6	-	TRBJ1-2	CASSLEGGGGYTF	TGTGCCAGCAGCTTGGAGGGGGGAGGTGGCTACACCTTC
TRBD2	TRBV7-9	-	TRBJ2-3	CASSLVAGGVLRAF	TGTGCCAGCAGCTTGGTTGCGGGAGGGGTCCTACGAGCATTT
-	TRBV9	-	TRBJ1-1	CASSVSQGTQYAFF	TGTGCCAGCAGCGTTTCCCAGGGGACGCAGTATGCTTTCTTT
-	TRBV15	-	TRBJ1-4	CATARSATNEKLFF	TGTGCCACGGCGAGGTCAGCAACTAATGAAAAACTGTTTTTT
TRBD1	TRBV9	once	TRBJ1-1	CASSVPDRDPNTAFF	TGTGCCAGCAGCGTCCCTGACAGGGACCCGAACACCGCTTTCTTT
TRBD1	TRBV14	-	TRBJ1-2	CASSQDNRGYGYTF	TGTGCCAGCAGCCAAGACAACAGGGGCTATGGCTACACCTTC
-	TRBV7-9	-	TRBJ2-5	CASSRMTTETQYF	TGCGCCAGCAGCCGGATGACGACAGAGACCCAGTACTTC
-	TRBV7-8	-	TRBJ2-3	CASSLAGSSETQDF	TGTGCCAGCAGCTTAGCGGGAAGCTCCGAGACGCAGGATTTT
-	TRBV7-9	-	TRBJ2-1	CASSLVGGGIYNEQFF	TGTGCCAGCAGCTTGGTAGGGGGGGGGATCTACAATGAGCAGTTCTTC
TRBD2	TRBV2	-	TRBJ2-5	CARVAGGRETQYF	TGTGCTAGGGTAGCGGGGGGTAGGGAGACCCAGTACTTC
-	TRBV7-8	-	TRBJ2-1	CASSLAGGPDTQCEQFF	TGTGCCAGCAGCTTAGCGGGCGGACCCGATACGCAGTGTGAGCAGTTCTTC
-	TRBV7-2	-	TRBJ1-2	CASSSEGGRGYAF	TGTGCCAGCAGCTCCGAAGGGGGTCGGGGCTACGCCTTC
TRBD1	TRBV24-1	few	TRBJ2-5	CATSDPRDRGQTQYF	TGTGCCACCAGTGACCCCCGGGACAGGGGCCAGACCCAGTACTTC
-	TRBV29-1	few	TRBJ1-1	CSVEDQSGTEAFF	TGCAGCGTTGAAGATCAATCAGGGACTGAAGCTTTCTTT
TRBD1	TRBV7-9	-	TRBJ1-2	CASSSRRGHLAHGYTF	TGTGCCAGCAGCTCACGCAGGGGGCATTTAGCCCATGGCTACACCTTC
-	TRBV9	-	TRBJ1-1	CASSVGLADTAEAFF	TGTGCCAGCAGCGTAGGACTAGCAGACACAGCTGAAGCTTTCTTT
-	TRBV7-4	-	TRBJ2-1	CASSLSRTHYGPFF	TGTGCCAGCAGCCTATCGAGGACCCACTATGGGCCGTTCTTC
-	TRBV19	-	TRBJ1-2	CASSIDFNLGYTF	TGTGCCAGTAGTATAGATTTTAATCTCGGCTACACCTTC
-	TRBV9	-	TRBJ2-3	CASSLEVGGNTGYF	TGCGCCAGCAGCTTAGAAGTCGGCGGGAACACCGGGTATTTT
-	TRBV7-2	-	TRBJ2-7	CASSVRGRAYEQYF	TGTGCCAGCAGCGTCCGGGGCCGAGCCTACGAGCAGTACTTC
-	TRBV7-9	once	TRBJ1-1	CASSVVQGGETQYFF	TGTGCCAGCAGCGTCGTACAGGGAGGGGAGACCCAGTACTTCTTT
TRBD1	TRBV7-3	many	TRBJ1-1	CASSPWTGGEAFF	TGTGCCAGCAGCCCCTGGACAGGGGGCGAAGCTTTCTTT